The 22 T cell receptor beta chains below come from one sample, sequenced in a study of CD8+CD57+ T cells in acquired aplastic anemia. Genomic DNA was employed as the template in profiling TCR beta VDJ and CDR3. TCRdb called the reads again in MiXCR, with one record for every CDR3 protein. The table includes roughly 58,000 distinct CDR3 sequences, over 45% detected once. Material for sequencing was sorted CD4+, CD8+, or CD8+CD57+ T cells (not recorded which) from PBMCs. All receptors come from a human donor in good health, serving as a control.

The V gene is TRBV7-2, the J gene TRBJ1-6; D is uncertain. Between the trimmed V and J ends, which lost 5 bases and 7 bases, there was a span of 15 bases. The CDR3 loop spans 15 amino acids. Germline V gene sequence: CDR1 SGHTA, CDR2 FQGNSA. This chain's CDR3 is CASSDAVTVNSPLHF. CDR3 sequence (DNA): TGTGCCAGCAGCGACGCGGTAACAGTAAATTCACCCCTCCACTTT.

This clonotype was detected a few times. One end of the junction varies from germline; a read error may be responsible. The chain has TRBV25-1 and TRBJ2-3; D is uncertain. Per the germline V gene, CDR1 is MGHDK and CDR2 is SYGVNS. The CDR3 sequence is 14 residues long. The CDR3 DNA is TGTGCCAGCAGTCTCCCCCTAGTCACAGATCCGCAGTATTTT. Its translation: CASSLPLVTDPQYF.

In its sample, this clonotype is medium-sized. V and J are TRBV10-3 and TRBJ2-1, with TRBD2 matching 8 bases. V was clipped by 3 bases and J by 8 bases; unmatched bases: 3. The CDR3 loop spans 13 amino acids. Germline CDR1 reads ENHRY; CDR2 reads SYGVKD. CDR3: CAISDLAGYEQFF. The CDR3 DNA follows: TGTGCCATCAGTGATCTAGCGGGCTATGAGCAGTTCTTC.

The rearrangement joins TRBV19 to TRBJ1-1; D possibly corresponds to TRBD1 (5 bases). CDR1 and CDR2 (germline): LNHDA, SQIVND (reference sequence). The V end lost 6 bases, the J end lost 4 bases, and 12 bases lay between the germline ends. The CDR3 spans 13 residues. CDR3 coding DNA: TGTGCCAGTAGGAGCAGGGCCAGCACTGAAGCTTTCTTT. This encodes CASRSRASTEAFF.

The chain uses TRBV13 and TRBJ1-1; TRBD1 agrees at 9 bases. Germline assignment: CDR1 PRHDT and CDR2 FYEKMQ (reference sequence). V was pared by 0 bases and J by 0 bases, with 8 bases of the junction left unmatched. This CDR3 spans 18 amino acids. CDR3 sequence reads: CASSLGSGTGRVNTEAFF. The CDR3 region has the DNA TGTGCCAGCAGCTTAGGATCGGGGACAGGGCGGGTGAACACTGAAGCTTTCTTT.

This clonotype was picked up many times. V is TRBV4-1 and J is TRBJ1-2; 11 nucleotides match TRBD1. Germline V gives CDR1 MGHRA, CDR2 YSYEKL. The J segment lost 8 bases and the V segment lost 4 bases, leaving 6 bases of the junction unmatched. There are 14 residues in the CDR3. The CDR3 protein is CASSPGQGARGYTF. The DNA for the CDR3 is TGCGCCAGCAGCCCCGGACAGGGGGCTAGAGGCTACACCTTC.

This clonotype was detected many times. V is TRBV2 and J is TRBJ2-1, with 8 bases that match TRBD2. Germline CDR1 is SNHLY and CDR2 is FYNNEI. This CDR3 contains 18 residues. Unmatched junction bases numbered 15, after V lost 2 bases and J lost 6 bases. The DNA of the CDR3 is TGTGCCAGCAGTGAAAGGGCTCAGGGCGGGAGGAGGGTCAATGAGCAGTTCTTC. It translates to CASSERAQGGRRVNEQFF.

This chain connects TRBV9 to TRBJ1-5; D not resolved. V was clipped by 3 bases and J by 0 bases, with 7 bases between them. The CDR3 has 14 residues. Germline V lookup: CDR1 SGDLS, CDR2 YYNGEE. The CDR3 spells CASSAQASNQPQHF. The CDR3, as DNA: TGTGCCAGCAGCGCACAAGCTAGCAATCAGCCCCAGCATTTT. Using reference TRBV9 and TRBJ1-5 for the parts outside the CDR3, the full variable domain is DSGVTQTPKHLITATGQRVTLRCSPRSGDLSVYWYQQSLDQGLQFLIQYYNGEERAKGNILERFSAQQFPDLHSELNLSSLELGDSALYFCASSAQASNQPQHFGDGTRLSIL.

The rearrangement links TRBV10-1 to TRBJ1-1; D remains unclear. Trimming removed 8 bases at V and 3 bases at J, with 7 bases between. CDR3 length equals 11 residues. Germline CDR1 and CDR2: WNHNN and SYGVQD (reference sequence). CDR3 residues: CASRQDTEAFF. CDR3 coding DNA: TGCGCCAGCCGGCAAGACACTGAAGCTTTCTTT.

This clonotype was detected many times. The CDR3 spells CASSFYLAGPVSYEQYF. DNA for the CDR3: TGTGCCAGCAGCTTTTACCTAGCGGGGCCGGTCTCCTACGAGCAGTACTTC. V and J are TRBV5-4 and TRBJ2-7, with 9 positions matching TRBD2. J lost 0 bases, V lost 2 bases, and 9 bases had no gene match. Germline V gene sequence: CDR1 SGHNT, CDR2 YYREEE (reference sequence). The CDR3 consists of 17 residues. Together with reference TRBV5-4 and TRBJ2-7, the CDR3 gives the full variable domain: ETGVTQSPTHLIKTRGQQVTLRCSSQSGHNTVSWYQQALGQGPQFIFQYYREEENGRGNFPPRFSGLQFPNYSSELNVNALELDDSALYLCASSFYLAGPVSYEQYFGPGTRLTVT.

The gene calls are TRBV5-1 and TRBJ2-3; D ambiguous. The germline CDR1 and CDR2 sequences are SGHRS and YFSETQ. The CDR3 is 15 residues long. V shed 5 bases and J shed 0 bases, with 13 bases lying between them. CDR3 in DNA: TGCGCCAGCAGGTCTAGAGGTGGAAGCACAGATACGCAGTATTTT. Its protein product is CASRSRGGSTDTQYF.

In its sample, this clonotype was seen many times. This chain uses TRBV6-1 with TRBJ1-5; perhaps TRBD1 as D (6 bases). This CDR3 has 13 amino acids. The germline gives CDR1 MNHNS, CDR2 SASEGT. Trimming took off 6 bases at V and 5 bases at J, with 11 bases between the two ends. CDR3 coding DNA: TGTGCCAGCAGGAGGACAGCGTATCAGCCCCAGCATTTT. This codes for CASRRTAYQPQHF.

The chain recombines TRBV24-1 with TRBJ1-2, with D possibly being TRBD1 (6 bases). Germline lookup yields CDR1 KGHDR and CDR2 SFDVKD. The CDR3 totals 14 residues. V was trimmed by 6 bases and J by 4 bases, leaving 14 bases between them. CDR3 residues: CATSPAGASYGYTF. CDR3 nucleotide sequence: TGTGCCACCAGTCCCGCGGGGGCCTCCTATGGCTACACCTTC.

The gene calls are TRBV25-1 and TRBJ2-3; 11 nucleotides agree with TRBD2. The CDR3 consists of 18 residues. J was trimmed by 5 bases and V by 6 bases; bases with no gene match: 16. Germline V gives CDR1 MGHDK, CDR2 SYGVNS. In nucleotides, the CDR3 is TGTGCCAGCAGCATCGGGACTAGCGGAGTGGGGGTTGGAGATACGCAGTATTTT. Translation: CASSIGTSGVGVGDTQYF. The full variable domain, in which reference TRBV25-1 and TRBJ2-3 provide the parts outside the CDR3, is EADIYQTPRYLVIGTGKKITLECSQTMGHDKMYWYQQDPGMELHLIHYSYGVNSTEKGDLSSESTVSRIRTEHFPLTLESARPSHTSQYLCASSIGTSGVGVGDTQYFGPGTRLTVL.

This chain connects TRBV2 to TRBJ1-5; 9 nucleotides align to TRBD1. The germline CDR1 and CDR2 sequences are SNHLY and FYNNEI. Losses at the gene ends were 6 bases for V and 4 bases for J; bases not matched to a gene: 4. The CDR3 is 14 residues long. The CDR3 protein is CASRLGTGNQPQHF. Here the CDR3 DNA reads TGTGCCAGCAGGTTGGGGACAGGGAATCAGCCCCAGCATTTT.

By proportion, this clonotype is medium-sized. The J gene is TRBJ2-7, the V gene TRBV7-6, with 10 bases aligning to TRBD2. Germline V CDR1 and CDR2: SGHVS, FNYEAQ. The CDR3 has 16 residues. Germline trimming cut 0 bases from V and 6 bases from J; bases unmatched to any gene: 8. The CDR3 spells CASSLAASGRWGEQYF. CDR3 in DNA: TGTGCCAGCAGCTTAGCGGCTAGCGGGAGATGGGGCGAGCAGTACTTC. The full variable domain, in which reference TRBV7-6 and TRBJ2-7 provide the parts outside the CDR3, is GAGVSQSPRYKVTKRGQDVALRCDPISGHVSLYWYRQALGQGPEFLTYFNYEAQQDKSGLPNDRFSAERPEGSISTLTIQRTEQRDSAMYRCASSLAASGRWGEQYFGPGTRLTVT.

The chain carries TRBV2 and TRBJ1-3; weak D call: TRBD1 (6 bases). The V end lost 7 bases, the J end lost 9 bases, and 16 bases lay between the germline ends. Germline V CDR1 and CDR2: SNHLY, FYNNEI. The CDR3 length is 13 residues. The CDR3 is CASKGGAWVTIYF. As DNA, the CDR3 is TGTGCCAGCAAAGGGGGGGCGTGGGTCACCATATATTTT.

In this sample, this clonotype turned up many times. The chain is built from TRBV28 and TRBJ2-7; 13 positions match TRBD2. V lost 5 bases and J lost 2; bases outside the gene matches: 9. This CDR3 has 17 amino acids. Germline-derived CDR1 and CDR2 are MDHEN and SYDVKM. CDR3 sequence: CASSARLAGGSTYEQYF. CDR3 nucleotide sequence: TGTGCCAGCAGTGCCAGACTAGCGGGAGGCTCAACCTACGAGCAGTACTTC.

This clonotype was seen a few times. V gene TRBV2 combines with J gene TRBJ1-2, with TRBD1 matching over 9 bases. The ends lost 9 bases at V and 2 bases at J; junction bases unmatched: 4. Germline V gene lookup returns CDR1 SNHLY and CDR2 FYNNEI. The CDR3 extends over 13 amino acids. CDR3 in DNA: TGTGCCAGAACCGGGACAGGGAACTATGGCTACACCTTC. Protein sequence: CARTGTGNYGYTF. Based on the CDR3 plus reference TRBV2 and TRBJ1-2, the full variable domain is EPEVTQTPSHQVTQMGQEVILRCVPISNHLYFYWYRQILGQKVEFLVSFYNNEISEKSEIFDDQFSVERPDGSNFTLKIRSTKLEDSAMYFCARTGTGNYGYTFGSGTRLTVV.

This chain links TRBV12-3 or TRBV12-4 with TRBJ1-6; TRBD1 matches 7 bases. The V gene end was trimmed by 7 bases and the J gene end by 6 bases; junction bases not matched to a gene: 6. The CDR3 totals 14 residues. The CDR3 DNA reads TGTGCCAGCATGCGGGGACAGCCTAATTCACCCCTCCACTTT. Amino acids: CASMRGQPNSPLHF.

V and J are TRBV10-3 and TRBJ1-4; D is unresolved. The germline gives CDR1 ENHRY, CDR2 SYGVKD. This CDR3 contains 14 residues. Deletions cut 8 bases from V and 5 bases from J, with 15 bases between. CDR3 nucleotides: TGTGCCATCGGTAAAAGTGAGGGAAATGAAAAACTGTTTTTT. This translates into CAIGKSEGNEKLFF.

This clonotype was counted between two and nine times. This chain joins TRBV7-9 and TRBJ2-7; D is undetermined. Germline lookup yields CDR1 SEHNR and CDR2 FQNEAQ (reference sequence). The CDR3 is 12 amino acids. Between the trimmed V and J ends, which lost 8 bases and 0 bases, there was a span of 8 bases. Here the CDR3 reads CASLGSSYEQYF. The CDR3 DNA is TGTGCCAGCCTAGGTAGCTCCTACGAGCAGTACTTC.